This T cell receptor (beta chain) derives from a study of molecular identifiers for immune sequencing clone quantification. Making the bulk TCR libraries relied on previously described methods and listed TCR primers. TCRdb fed the PCR reads into MiXCR, producing one record per CDR3 protein. The profile shows about 35,000 distinct CDR3 sequences, roughly 19% of them singletons. Per germline, CDR1 SEHNR and CDR2 FQNEAQ (reference sequence). V was pared by 2 bases and J by 7 bases, with 17 bases between. CDR3 length equals 15 residues. This clonotype was counted many times. The receptor's source is a human donor in good health. Some libraries in this study had Jurkat cell RNA spiked in. The chain carries TRBV7-9 and TRBJ1-2; D gene uncertain. The source material was naive CD8+ T cells from blood, with Jurkat cell RNA spiked in. Noted subset: FACS-sorted CD8+CD4-CCR7+CD45RA+ naive T cells. The CDR3 DNA is TGTGCCAGCAGCTTATACGGTGGCCGAACTCTTGGCTACACCTTC. It codes for CASSLYGGRTLGYTF.